This T cell receptor (beta chain) is from a study of T cell responses to AZD1222 COVID-19 vaccine listed by TCRdb under 2021. Notes on the research overall: A total of roughly 240 trial participants underwent TCR sequencing, of whom around 200 received two doses of AZD1222 and some 26 received two doses of the MenACWY control vaccine. Enrollment into the trials was organized by age into subgroups of 18-55, 56-69 and 70-plus years, and those subgroups contained approximately 160, 26 and 62 TCR-sequenced participants, respectively. Overall study results and their limits: Most participants were white British and females outnumbered males, and the authors suggested that clonal diversity may have been underestimated. Conclusions about previously exposed vaccinees were limited because only 6 or 7 AZD1222 recipients were SARS-CoV-2 seropositive at baseline. Reportedly, close to half of the unique spike-specific TCRs recognized epitopes lying outside the regions that are mutated in the B.1.351 and B.1.1.7 variants. The 56-69-year group was small, and its depth increase did not reach significance, likely because of low power. After two AZD1222 doses, spike-specific TCR breadth and depth were significantly higher than at day 0 and than in MenACWY recipients. Vaccine-associated CD4 TCRs spanned the whole spike protein, with dominant responses in regions 160-218 and 743-854. Because no samples from the day 14 peak response were available, repertoires could be characterized only after the peak T cell response.

Including cysteine and phenylalanine, the CDR3 has 16 amino acids. Left in the record is the CDR3 DNA by itself, 48 bases read in frame from the first base. Sequences SEHNR (CDR1) and FQNEAQ (CDR2) are obtained from the germline V gene (reference sequence). The junction shows trimming of 3 bases on V and 0 bases on J, and the gene matches do not reach 4 bases of it. This clone was counted a few times. Its antigen remains undetermined. No base quality information exists; no much larger clone differs at one position. The CDR3 regions of human TCRbeta chains were subjected to immunosequencing. In the paper's pipeline: Repertoire TCRs were matched against a reference library of SARS-CoV-2-specific TCRs generated with the MIRA antigen-specificity platform. Breadth was defined as the fraction of unique TCRs that were SARS-CoV-2-associated. Depth was defined as the fraction of total T cells that were SARS-CoV-2-associated. Using the MIRA data, every spike-specific TCR was mapped to the spike region that the TCR reacted to and assigned to either a CD4 or a CD8 class. Log10-transformed breadth and depth values were compared by one-way ANOVA with Sidak's multiple comparisons tests. Entries here come from immuneACCESS through TCRdb and include only in-frame sequences with V and J called. Some clones fail to appear in such tables; in the studies checked, an unresolved V gene covers under half of the shortfall, and the cause of the remainder is unknown. From that table come the V and J calls and clone size; the DNA was used to work out D and trimming. The sample table shows fewer than 85,000 clones, and about four fifths are seen once. The ten largest clones take up roughly 1.3% of the sample.

The time point label here, explained by the study, means: about 28 days (+/-7) after the second vaccine dose. AZD1222 recipients with second doses at about 4 weeks or about 12 weeks were pooled, because spike-specific TCR depth and breadth did not differ between schedules. Samples from vaccinated people were obtained from the UK trials COV001 and COV002, which included a single-blind randomized controlled phase 2/3 trial of AZD1222 (ChAdOx1 nCoV-19) in healthy adults. For TCRbeta chain sequencing, PBMC samples were collected from trial participants at day 0 and at day 28 after the second dose. The starting material was peripheral blood, obtained 28 days after the second AZD1222 dose. This receptor was taken from an adult who received the AZD1222 COVID-19 vaccine. The V and J segments used are TRBV7-9 and TRBJ1-4; TRBD1 matches 7 bases in the middle. The nucleotides are TGTGCCAGCAGCTTGGGACAGTCCGCAACTAATGAAAAACTGTTTTTT. Its protein is CASSLGQSATNEKLFF.